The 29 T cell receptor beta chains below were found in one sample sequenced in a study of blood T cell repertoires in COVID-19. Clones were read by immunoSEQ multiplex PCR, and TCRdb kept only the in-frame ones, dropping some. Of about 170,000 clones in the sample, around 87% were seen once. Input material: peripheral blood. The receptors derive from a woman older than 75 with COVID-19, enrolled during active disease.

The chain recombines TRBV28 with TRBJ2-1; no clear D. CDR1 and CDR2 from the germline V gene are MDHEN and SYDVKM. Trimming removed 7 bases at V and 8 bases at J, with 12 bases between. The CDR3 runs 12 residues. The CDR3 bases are TGTGCCAGCACCCTCACTTCATATGAGCAGTTCTTC. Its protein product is CASTLTSYEQFF.

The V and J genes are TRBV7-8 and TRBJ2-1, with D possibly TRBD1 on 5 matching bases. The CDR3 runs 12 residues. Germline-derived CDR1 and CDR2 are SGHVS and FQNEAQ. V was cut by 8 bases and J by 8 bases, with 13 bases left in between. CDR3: CASYARVDEQFF. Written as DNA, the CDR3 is TGTGCCAGCTACGCCAGGGTCGATGAGCAGTTCTTC.

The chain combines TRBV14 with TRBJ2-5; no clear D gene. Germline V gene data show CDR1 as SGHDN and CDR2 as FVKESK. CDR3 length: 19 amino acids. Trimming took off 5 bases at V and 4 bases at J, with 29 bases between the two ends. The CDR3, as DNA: TGTGCCAGCAGCTATAATTCAGAAAAGCACGGTCGTGGGCGAGAGACCCAGTACTTC. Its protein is CASSYNSEKHGRGRETQYF.

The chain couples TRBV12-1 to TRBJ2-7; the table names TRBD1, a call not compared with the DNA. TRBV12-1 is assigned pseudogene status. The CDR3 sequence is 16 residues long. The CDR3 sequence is CASSYQDRARRHEQYF. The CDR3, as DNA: TGTGCCAGCAGCTATCAAGACAGGGCCCGGCGACACGAGCAGTACTTC.

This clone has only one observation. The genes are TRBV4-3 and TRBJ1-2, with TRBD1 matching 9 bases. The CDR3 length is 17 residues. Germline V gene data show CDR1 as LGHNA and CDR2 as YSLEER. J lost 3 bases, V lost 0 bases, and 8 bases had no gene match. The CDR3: CASSQDRTGGLYYGYTF. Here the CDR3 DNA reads TGCGCCAGCAGCCAAGATCGCACAGGGGGCCTATACTATGGCTACACCTTC.

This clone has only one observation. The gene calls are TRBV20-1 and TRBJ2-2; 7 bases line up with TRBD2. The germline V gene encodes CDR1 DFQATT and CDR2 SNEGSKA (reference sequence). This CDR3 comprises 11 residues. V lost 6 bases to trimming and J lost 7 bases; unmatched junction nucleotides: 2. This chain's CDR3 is CSAERGGELFF. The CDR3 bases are TGCAGTGCCGAGCGGGGCGGGGAGCTGTTTTTT.

This chain's CDR3 is CASSSRTGQETQYF. The CDR3 DNA follows: TGCGCCAGCAGCTCACGGACAGGTCAAGAGACCCAGTACTTC. The chain employs TRBV5-1 and TRBJ2-5; 7 bases agree with TRBD1. Germline CDR1 is SGHRS and CDR2 is YFSETQ. J lost 2 bases, V lost 3 bases, and 4 bases had no gene match. The CDR3 sequence is 14 residues long.

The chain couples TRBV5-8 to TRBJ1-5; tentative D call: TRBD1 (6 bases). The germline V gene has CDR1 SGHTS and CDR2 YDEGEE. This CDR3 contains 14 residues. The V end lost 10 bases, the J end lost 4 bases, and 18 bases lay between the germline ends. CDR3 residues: CASESRDTNQPQHF. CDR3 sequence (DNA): TGTGCCTCCGAAAGCCGGGACACGAATCAGCCCCAGCATTTT. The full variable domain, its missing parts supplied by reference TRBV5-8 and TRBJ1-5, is EAGVTQSPTHLIKTRGQQATLRCSPISGHTSVYWYQQALGLGLQFLLWYDEGEERNRGNFPPRFSGRQFPNYSSELNVNALELEDSALYLCASESRDTNQPQHFGDGTRLSIL.

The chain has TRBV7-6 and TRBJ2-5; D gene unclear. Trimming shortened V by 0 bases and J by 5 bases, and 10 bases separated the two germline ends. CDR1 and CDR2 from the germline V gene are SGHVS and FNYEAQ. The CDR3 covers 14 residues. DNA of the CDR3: TGTGCCAGCAGCTTAGCATCGCAGGCGGAGACCCAGTACTTC. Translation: CASSLASQAETQYF.

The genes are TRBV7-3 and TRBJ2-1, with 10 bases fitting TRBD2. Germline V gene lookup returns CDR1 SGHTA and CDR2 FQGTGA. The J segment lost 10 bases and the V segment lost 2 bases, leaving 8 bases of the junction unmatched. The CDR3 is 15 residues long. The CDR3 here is CASSLRLAGVEEQFF. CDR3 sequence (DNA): TGTGCCAGCAGCTTACGGCTAGCGGGAGTAGAAGAGCAGTTCTTC.

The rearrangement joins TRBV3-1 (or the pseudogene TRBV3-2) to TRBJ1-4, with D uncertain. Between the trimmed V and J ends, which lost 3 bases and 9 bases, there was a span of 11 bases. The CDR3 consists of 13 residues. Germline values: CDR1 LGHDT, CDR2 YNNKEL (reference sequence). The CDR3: CASSQEGFKKLFF. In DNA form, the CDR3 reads TGTGCCAGCAGCCAGGAGGGTTTTAAAAAACTGTTTTTT.

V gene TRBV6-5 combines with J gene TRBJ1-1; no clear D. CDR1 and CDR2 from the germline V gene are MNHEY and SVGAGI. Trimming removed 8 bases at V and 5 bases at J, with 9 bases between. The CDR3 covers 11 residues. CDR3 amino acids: CASGEQTEAFF. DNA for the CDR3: TGTGCCAGCGGGGAGCAAACTGAAGCTTTCTTT.

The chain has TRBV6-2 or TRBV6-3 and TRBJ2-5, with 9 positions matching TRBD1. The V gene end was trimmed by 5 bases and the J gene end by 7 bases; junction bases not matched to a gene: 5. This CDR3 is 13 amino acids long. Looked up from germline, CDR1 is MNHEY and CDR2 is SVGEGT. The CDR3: CASSHQGQGTQYF. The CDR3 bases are TGTGCCAGCAGTCACCAGGGACAGGGGACCCAGTACTTC.

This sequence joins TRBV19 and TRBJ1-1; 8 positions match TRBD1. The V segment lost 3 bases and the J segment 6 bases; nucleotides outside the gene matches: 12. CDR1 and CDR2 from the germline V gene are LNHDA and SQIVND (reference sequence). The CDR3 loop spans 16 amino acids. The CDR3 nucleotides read TGTGCCAGTAGTATTCTCCCCGGACAGGGTAGGGCTGAAGCTTTCTTT. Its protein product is CASSILPGQGRAEAFF.

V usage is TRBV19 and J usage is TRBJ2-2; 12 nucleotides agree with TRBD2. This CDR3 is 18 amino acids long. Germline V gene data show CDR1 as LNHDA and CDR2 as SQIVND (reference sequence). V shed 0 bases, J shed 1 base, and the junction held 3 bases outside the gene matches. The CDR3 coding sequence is TGTGCCAGTAGTATAGAGTCTAGCGGGAGGGGGAACACCGGGGAGCTGTTTTTT. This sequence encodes CASSIESSGRGNTGELFF.

The chain's CDR3 is CASSLKGWPPLHF. The CDR3 region has the DNA TGTGCCAGCAGCTTAAAGGGGTGGCCACCCCTCCACTTT. The V and J genes are TRBV7-2 and TRBJ1-6; D might be TRBD1 (5 bases). The V gene's germline CDR1 is SGHTA and CDR2 FQGNSA. The germline V and J ends were trimmed by 2 bases and 11 bases, with 10 bases remaining between them. The CDR3 is 13 residues long.

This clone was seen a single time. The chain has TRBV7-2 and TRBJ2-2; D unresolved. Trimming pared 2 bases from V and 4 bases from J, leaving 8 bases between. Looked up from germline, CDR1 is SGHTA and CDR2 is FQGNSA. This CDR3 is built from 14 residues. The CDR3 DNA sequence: TGTGCCAGCAGCTTAAAGCTCGGCACCGGGGAGCTGTTTTTT. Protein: CASSLKLGTGELFF.

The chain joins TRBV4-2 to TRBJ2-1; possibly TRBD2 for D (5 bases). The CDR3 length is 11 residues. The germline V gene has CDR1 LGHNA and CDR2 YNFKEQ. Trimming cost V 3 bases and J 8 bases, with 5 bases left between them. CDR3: CASSQGDEQFF. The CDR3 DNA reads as TGTGCCAGCAGCCAGGGAGATGAGCAGTTCTTC.

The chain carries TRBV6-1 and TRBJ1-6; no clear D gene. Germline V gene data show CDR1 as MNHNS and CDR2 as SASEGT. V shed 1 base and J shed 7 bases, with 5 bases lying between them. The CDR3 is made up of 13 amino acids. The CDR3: CASSEVVNSPLHF. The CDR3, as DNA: TGTGCCAGCAGTGAAGTCGTGAATTCACCCCTCCACTTT.

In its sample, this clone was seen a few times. The CDR3 reads CANRSSGSMDEQYF. In nucleotides, the CDR3 is TGTGCGAACAGGTCTAGCGGGAGTATGGACGAGCAGTACTTC. The chain uses TRBV30 and TRBJ2-7, with 10 bases aligning to TRBD2. The CDR3 totals 14 residues. From germline, CDR1 is GTSNPN and CDR2 SVGIG (reference sequence).

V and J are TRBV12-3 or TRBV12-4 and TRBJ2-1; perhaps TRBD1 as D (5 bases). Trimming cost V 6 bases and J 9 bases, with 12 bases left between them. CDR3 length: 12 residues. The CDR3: CASRGDVSEQFF. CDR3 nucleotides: TGTGCCAGCAGAGGGGATGTTAGTGAGCAGTTCTTC.

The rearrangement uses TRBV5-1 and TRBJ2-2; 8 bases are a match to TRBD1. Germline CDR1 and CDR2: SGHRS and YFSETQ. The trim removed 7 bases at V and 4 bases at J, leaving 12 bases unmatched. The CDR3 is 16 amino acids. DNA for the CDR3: TGCGCCAGCCAGGGGGCGGTGGGCCCTAGCACCGGGGAGCTGTTTTTT. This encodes CASQGAVGPSTGELFF.

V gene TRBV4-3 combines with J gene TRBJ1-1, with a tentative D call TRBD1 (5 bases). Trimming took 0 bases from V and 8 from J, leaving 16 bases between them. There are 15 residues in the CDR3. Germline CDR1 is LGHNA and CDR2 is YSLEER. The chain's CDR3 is CASSQDGRGLREAFF. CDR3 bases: TGCGCCAGCAGCCAAGATGGTAGGGGCTTACGGGAAGCTTTCTTT.

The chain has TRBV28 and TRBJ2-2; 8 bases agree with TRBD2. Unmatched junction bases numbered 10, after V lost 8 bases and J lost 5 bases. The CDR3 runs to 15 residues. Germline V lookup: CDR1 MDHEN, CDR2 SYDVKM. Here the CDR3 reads CASFTGLGRTGELFF. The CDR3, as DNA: TGTGCCAGCTTCACGGGACTAGGTCGTACCGGGGAGCTGTTTTTT.

CDR3 in amino acids: CATSRDSGWDTEAFF. CDR3 nucleotide sequence: TGTGCCACCAGCAGAGATTCAGGGTGGGACACTGAAGCTTTCTTT. The V and J genes are TRBV15 and TRBJ1-1; TRBD1 is a possible D gene (5 bases). The CDR3 is made up of 15 amino acids. Trimming took off 0 bases at V and 3 bases at J, with 11 bases between the two ends. In germline, CDR1 is LNHNV, CDR2 YYDKDF (reference sequence).

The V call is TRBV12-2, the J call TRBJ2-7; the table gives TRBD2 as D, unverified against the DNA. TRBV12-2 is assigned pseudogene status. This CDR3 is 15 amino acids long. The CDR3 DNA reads TGTGCAAGTCGCATTTATAGCGGGAGGGCCCACGAGCAGTACTTC. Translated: CASRIYSGRAHEQYF.

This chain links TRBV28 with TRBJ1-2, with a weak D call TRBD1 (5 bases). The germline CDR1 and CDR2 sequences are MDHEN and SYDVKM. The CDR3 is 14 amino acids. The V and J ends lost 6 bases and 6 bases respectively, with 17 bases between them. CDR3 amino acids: CASRSGTLADGYTF. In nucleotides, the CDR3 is TGTGCCAGCAGATCCGGGACTCTGGCGGATGGCTACACCTTC.

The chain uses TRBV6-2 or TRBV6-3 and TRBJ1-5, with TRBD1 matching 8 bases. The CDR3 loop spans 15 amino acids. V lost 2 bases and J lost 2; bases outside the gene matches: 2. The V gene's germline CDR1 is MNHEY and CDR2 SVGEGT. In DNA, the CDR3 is TGTGCCAGCAGTTACCCGGGACAGGGCAATCAGCCCCAGCATTTT. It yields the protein CASSYPGQGNQPQHF.

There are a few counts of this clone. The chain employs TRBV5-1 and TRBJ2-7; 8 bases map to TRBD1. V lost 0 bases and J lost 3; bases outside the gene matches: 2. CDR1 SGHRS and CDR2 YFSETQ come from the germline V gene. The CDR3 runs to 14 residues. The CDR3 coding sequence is TGCGCCAGCAGCTTGGACAGGGGGAACTACGAGCAGTACTTC. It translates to CASSLDRGNYEQYF.